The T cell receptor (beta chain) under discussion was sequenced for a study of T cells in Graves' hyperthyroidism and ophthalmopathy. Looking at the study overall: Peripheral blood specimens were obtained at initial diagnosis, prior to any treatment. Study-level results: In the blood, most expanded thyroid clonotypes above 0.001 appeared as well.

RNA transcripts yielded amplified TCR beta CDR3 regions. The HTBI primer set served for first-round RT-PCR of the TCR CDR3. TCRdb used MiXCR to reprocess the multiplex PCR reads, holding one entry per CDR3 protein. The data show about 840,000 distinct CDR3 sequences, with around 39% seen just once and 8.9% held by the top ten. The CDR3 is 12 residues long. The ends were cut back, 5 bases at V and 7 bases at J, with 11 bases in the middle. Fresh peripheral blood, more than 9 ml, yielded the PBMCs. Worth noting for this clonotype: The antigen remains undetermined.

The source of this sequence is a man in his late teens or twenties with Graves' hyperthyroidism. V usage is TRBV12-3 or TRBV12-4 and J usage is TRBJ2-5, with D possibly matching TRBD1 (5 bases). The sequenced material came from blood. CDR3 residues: CASSPTTGTQYF. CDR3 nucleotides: TGTGCCAGCAGTCCAACTACAGGGACCCAGTACTTC.